This T cell receptor (beta chain) was identified during a study of early stage breast cancer tumors. As for the study in general: Under 10 ER+/PR+/HER2- tumors were invasive ductal; four were invasive lobular. Broader study findings: Tumors had approximately 2.4-fold higher T cell density than normal breast. Commonly generated sequences made up most enriched TCRB sequences shared between patients.

About this clone: The antigen is undetermined.

The table came from immunoSEQ multiplex PCR; TCRdb's copy has only in-frame clones and leaves some out. The sample lists some 30,000 clones, approximately 70% occurring once. The CDR3 loop spans 15 amino acids. Trimming removed 4 bases from V and 2 bases from J; junction bases left unmatched: 4. In germline, CDR1 is SGHTA, CDR2 FQGNSA. The TCR was taken from a person aged 25 to 39 with breast cancer. The V gene is TRBV7-2, the J gene TRBJ2-3; 9 nucleotides agree with TRBD2. Input material: breast tumor tissue. CDR3 sequence reads: CASSSPSGITDTQYF. CDR3 sequence (DNA): TGTGCCAGCAGCTCCCCTAGCGGGATCACAGATACGCAGTATTTT.